A selection of T cell receptor beta chains follows, all from one sample in a study of T-cell reconstitution after alpha-beta-depleted transplantation in children. MiXCR was run by TCRdb on the PCR reads, yielding one entry per CDR3 protein. The repertoire holds 800,000 to 1,000,000 distinct CDR3 sequences, under 30% seen once, with roughly 31% in the top ten. Sequencing was performed on PBMCs, mostly from graft donor cells, taken 360 days after TCRalphabeta/CD19-depleted stem cell transplant. The receptors were sampled from a boy younger than two who had a stem cell transplant for SCID, so the T cells may come from the graft donor. The CDR3 runs from the conserved cysteine through the conserved F or W. A D gene is named only where the DNA matches it firmly. Size values are once, few and many counts, or a class for expanded clones, and some rows have none.

TRBJ2-3 | few | TRBV6-1 | . | CASSPGLIPTDTQYF | TGTGCCAGCAGTCCGGGACTTATACCCACAGATACGCAGTATTTT
TRBJ2-5 | once | TRBV7-2 | . | CASSPGVARRETQYF | TGTGCCAGCAGCCCGGGGGTGGCTAGGAGAGAGACCCAGTACTTC
TRBJ1-2 | . | TRBV28 | . | CASSFVGRNYGYTF | TGTGCCAGCAGTTTTGTAGGCCGAAACTATGGCTACACCTTC
TRBJ2-4 | . | TRBV7-9 | . | CASSLGGEAKNIQYF | TGTGCCAGCAGCTTAGGGGGGGAAGCCAAAAACATTCAGTACTTC
TRBJ2-1 | . | TRBV4-1 | . | CASSQGAGVYYNEQFF | TGCGCCAGCAGCCAAGGGGCAGGGGTATACTACAATGAGCAGTTCTTC
TRBJ2-7 | . | TRBV4-1 | . | CASRLRLGTTRNEQYF | TGCGCCAGCAGACTACGCTTGGGGACGACCCGGAACGAGCAGTACTTC
TRBJ1-5 | . | TRBV6-5 | . | CASSFLRRGSNQPQHF | TGTGCCAGCAGTTTTCTTCGGAGGGGTAGCAATCAGCCCCAGCATTTT
TRBJ2-7 | . | TRBV12-3/TRBV12-4 | . | CASSFRGLGGLGPVKQYF | TGTGCCAGCAGTTTCCGAGGGTTAGGGGGACTCGGCCCGGTGAAGCAGTACTTC
TRBJ2-7 | . | TRBV12-3/TRBV12-4 | TRBD2 | CASSPTSGLTYEQYF | TGTGCCAGCAGTCCGACTAGCGGTCTTACCTACGAGCAGTACTTC
TRBJ1-2 | few | TRBV4-3 | . | CASSQKGTWGYTF | TGCGCCAGCAGCCAAAAGGGGACGTGGGGCTACACCTTC
TRBJ2-1 | few | TRBV5-6 | TRBD2 | CASSLMGGGSPEQFF | TGTGCCAGCAGCTTGATGGGGGGAGGGTCCCCTGAGCAGTTCTTC
TRBJ2-1 | . | TRBV7-2 | . | CASTHSLGTLSYNEQFF | TGTGCCAGCACCCATTCCCTAGGGACCCTATCCTACAATGAGCAGTTCTTC
TRBJ2-1 | few | TRBV13 | TRBD2 | CASSSRETSLYEQFF | TGTGCCAGCAGCTCCCGAGAGACTAGCTTATATGAGCAGTTCTTC
TRBJ2-7 | few | TRBV12-3/TRBV12-4 | . | CASSLAPGIEQYF | TGTGCCAGCAGTTTAGCCCCCGGGATTGAGCAGTACTTC
TRBJ2-7 | few | TRBV5-1 | . | CARDLNHLPPTRGQYF | TGCGCCAGAGATTTAAACCACCTACCACCTACGAGGGGGCAGTACTTC
TRBJ1-3 | . | TRBV4-1 | . | CASSQGMGSGNTIYF | TGCGCCAGCAGCCAAGGTATGGGCTCTGGAAACACCATATATTTT
TRBJ2-3 | . | TRBV20-1 | . | CSATAGLSLTDTQYF | TGCAGTGCTACCGCGGGCCTTTCACTCACAGATACGCAGTATTTT
TRBJ2-7 | few | TRBV2 | . | CASSDGSHYEQYF | TGTGCCAGCAGTGACGGATCCCACTACGAGCAGTACTTC
TRBJ2-1 | . | TRBV24-1 | . | CATSDLTGNEQFF | TGTGCCACCAGTGATTTGACCGGGAATGAGCAGTTCTTC
TRBJ2-1 | . | TRBV5-1 | TRBD2 | CASSFTSGGLGGNEQFF | TGCGCCAGCAGCTTTACGAGCGGGGGCCTGGGGGGCAATGAGCAGTTCTTC
TRBJ2-3 | few | TRBV7-8 | . | CASSLVSGVTDTQYF | TGTGCCAGCAGCTTGGTCTCCGGAGTCACAGATACGCAGTATTTT
TRBJ2-3 | . | TRBV7-3 | TRBD1 | CASAPDRDTDTQYF | TGTGCCAGCGCCCCGGACAGGGACACAGATACGCAGTATTTT
TRBJ1-1 | . | TRBV5-6 | . | CASSLGLVGTEAFF | TGTGCCAGCAGCCTCGGTTTGGTGGGCACTGAAGCTTTCTTT
TRBJ2-1 | . | TRBV4-3 | TRBD1 | CASSQVGQGGGYNEQFF | TGCGCCAGCAGCCAAGTTGGACAGGGTGGAGGCTACAATGAGCAGTTCTTC
TRBJ2-2 | . | TRBV6-1 | TRBD1 | CASSKDRANTGELFF | TGTGCCAGCAGCAAGGACAGGGCGAACACCGGGGAGCTGTTTTTT
TRBJ2-7 | few | TRBV4-2 | . | CASSQGQASYEQYF | TGTGCCAGCAGCCAAGGACAGGCGTCCTACGAGCAGTACTTC
TRBJ2-7 | . | TRBV15 | TRBD2 | CATSRLPGGGGWGQYF | TGTGCCACCAGCAGACTCCCAGGTGGGGGGGGTTGGGGGCAGTACTTC
TRBJ1-2 | . | TRBV7-3 | . | CASSLLPGYGYTF | TGTGCCAGCAGCTTACTGCCAGGGTATGGCTACACCTTC
TRBJ1-1 | few | TRBV4-3 | TRBD1 | CASSRIGQAAITEAFF | TGCGCCAGCAGCCGAATTGGACAGGCGGCGATCACTGAAGCTTTCTTT
TRBJ2-2 | few | TRBV15 | TRBD2 | CATSRGGGPEELFF | TGTGCCACCAGCAGAGGGGGGGGTCCGGAGGAGCTGTTTTTT
TRBJ2-7 | . | TRBV5-1 | TRBD1 | CASSIPGTGSSEQHF | TGCGCCAGCAGCATCCCCGGGACAGGGTCTAGCGAGCAGCACTTC
TRBJ2-7 | few | TRBV10-3 | . | CAISESQGTYEQYF | TGTGCCATCAGTGAGTCCCAGGGGACCTACGAGCAGTACTTC
TRBJ1-4 | few | TRBV7-9 | TRBD1 | CASSRTGGDEKLFF | TGTGCCAGCAGCCGGACAGGGGGAGATGAAAAACTGTTTTTT
TRBJ2-5 | few | TRBV27 | TRBD2 | CASSLWGASGGQETQYF | TGTGCCAGCAGTTTATGGGGGGCTAGCGGGGGCCAAGAGACCCAGTACTTC
TRBJ2-1 | . | TRBV4-3 | . | CASSQGTQYNEQFF | TGCGCCAGCAGCCAAGGGACACAATACAATGAGCAGTTCTTC
TRBJ2-3 | few | TRBV27 | . | CASSLSSPEADTQYF | TGTGCCAGCAGTTTATCGTCCCCCGAGGCAGATACGCAGTATTTT
TRBJ2-1 | . | TRBV11-1 | TRBD2 | CASSFISSGRSSYNEQFF | TGTGCCAGCAGCTTTATCAGTAGCGGGAGGAGCTCCTACAATGAGCAGTTCTTC
TRBJ2-7 | . | TRBV5-5 | . | CASSLVGYSGGPYEQYF | TGTGCCAGCAGCTTGGTAGGGTATTCCGGGGGCCCCTACGAGCAGTACTTC
TRBJ2-3 | . | TRBV4-3 | . | CASSQDGTSTDTQYF | TGCGCCAGCAGCCAAGATGGCACAAGCACAGATACGCAGTATTTT
TRBJ1-5 | once | TRBV7-8 | TRBD1 | CASSPFEGGLSNQPQHF | TGTGCCAGCAGCCCCTTTGAAGGGGGCTTGAGCAATCAGCCCCAGCATTTT
TRBJ2-1 | . | TRBV15 | . | CATGWGVGYLPEQFF | TGTGCCACCGGATGGGGAGTCGGCTACTTGCCCGAGCAGTTCTTC
TRBJ2-3 | . | TRBV7-2 | . | CASSLGPPGAADTQYF | TGTGCCAGCAGCTTGGGACCCCCTGGGGCAGCAGATACGCAGTATTTT
TRBJ1-2 | . | TRBV10-3 | TRBD1 | CAISSGTAVGYTF | TGTGCCATCAGTTCCGGGACAGCTGTCGGCTACACCTTC
TRBJ2-3 | few | TRBV5-4 | TRBD2 | CASSLGAGPPDTQYF | TGTGCCAGCAGCTTGGGAGCGGGGCCCCCAGATACGCAGTATTTT
TRBJ2-2 | few | TRBV7-8 | TRBD2 | CASSLLTLYGGARTGELFF | TGTGCCAGCAGCTTGCTCACCCTCTACGGGGGGGCTCGTACCGGGGAGCTGTTTTTT
TRBJ2-3 | . | TRBV11-2 | TRBD2 | CASSLNPGGAGGFTDTQYF | TGTGCCAGCAGCTTAAACCCGGGAGGAGCGGGGGGCTTCACAGATACGCAGTATTTT
TRBJ2-5 | . | TRBV20-1 | . | CSASHPVEGETQYF | TGCAGTGCTAGCCATCCAGTGGAAGGGGAGACCCAGTACTTC
TRBJ2-7 | . | TRBV12-3/TRBV12-4 | . | CASSFQSSNLSGQYF | TGTGCCAGCAGTTTTCAGAGTTCTAATCTCTCAGGGCAGTACTTC
TRBJ2-1 | few | TRBV6-5 | . | CASRQGAEQFF | TGTGCCAGCAGGCAGGGAGCTGAGCAGTTCTTC
TRBJ2-5 | . | TRBV28 | TRBD2 | CASSFQIAGDTKETQYF | TGTGCCAGCAGTTTTCAGATAGCGGGGGATACAAAAGAGACCCAGTACTTC
TRBJ2-1 | . | TRBV5-6 | . | CASSFGGGGLQFF | TGTGCCAGCAGCTTCGGGGGTGGAGGGCTTCAGTTCTTC
TRBJ2-3 | few | TRBV5-1 | . | CASSFRDGGDTQYF | TGCGCCAGCAGCTTCCGGGACGGCGGGGATACGCAGTATTTT
TRBJ2-3 | . | TRBV28 | . | CASSQPNSGDTQYF | TGTGCCAGCAGTCAACCCAACAGCGGGGATACGCAGTATTTT
TRBJ2-7 | few | TRBV12-3/TRBV12-4 | . | CASSPPGHYYEQYF | TGTGCCAGCAGTCCCCCGGGACACTACTACGAGCAGTACTTC
TRBJ2-1 | many | TRBV12-3/TRBV12-4 | . | CASMDGGSYNEQFF | TGTGCCAGCATGGACGGGGGATCCTACAATGAGCAGTTCTTC
TRBJ2-3 | many | TRBV10-3 | . | CAISDTDTQYF | TGTGCCATCAGCGACACAGATACGCAGTATTTT